One sample yielded the 13 T cell receptor beta chains listed below, sequenced in a study of T cell responses to AZD1222 COVID-19 vaccine. Sequenced by immunoSEQ multiplex PCR; TCRdb stores in-frame clones only, minus some. The table records about 120,000 clones, roughly 90% of them present only once. The sample in question was peripheral blood, obtained on day 0 of AZD1222 vaccination. Receptor source: an adult in good health.

For the CDR3, the DNA is TGTGCCAGCAGCTTAGTCGGGGGGAACACTGAAGCTTTCTTT. This translates into CASSLVGGNTEAFF. J is TRBJ1-1 and V is TRBV7-9; a possible D gene is TRBD1 (5 bases). V lost 1 base, J lost 1 base, and 7 bases lay in between. Germline V lookup: CDR1 SEHNR, CDR2 FQNEAQ (reference sequence). The CDR3 is 14 residues long.

This chain uses TRBV6-6 with TRBJ2-1; no clear D gene. This CDR3 region has 14 residues. Germline V lookup: CDR1 MNHNY, CDR2 SVGAGI (reference sequence). V gave up 4 bases and J gave up 2 bases, with 9 bases separating them. CDR3 in amino acids: CASSSYSTYNEQFF. The CDR3 nucleotides read TGTGCCAGCAGTTCCTACTCTACCTACAATGAGCAGTTCTTC.

The chain carries TRBV12-3 or TRBV12-4 and TRBJ1-1; D not resolved. V was clipped by 7 bases and J by 7 bases, with 13 bases between them. The CDR3 has 12 amino acids. For the CDR3, the DNA is TGTGCCAGCACCTACCATGGGCGTGAAGCTTTCTTT. Translation: CASTYHGREAFF.

The rearrangement joins TRBV5-4 to TRBJ1-2; weak D call: TRBD1 (6 bases). V lost 1 base and J 4 bases, leaving 17 bases between the germline ends. There are 16 residues in the CDR3. The germline CDR1 and CDR2 sequences are SGHNT and YYREEE (reference sequence). The DNA of the CDR3 is TGTGCCAGCAGCTTGTCTGGGGGCCGGGTAGCCTATGGCTACACCTTC. This sequence encodes CASSLSGGRVAYGYTF.

The chain uses TRBV6-5 and TRBJ1-3; D is undetermined. The V gene's germline CDR1 is MNHEY and CDR2 SVGAGI. The CDR3 has 15 amino acids. Deletions cut 3 bases from V and 0 bases from J, with 9 bases between. The CDR3 loop reads CASSYYAGSGNTIYF. Written as DNA, the CDR3 is TGTGCCAGCAGTTATTACGCCGGCTCTGGAAACACCATATATTTT.

This chain joins TRBV29-1 and TRBJ2-3; D possibly corresponds to TRBD2 (6 bases). V was trimmed by 3 bases and J by 3 bases, leaving 16 bases between them. CDR1 and CDR2 from the germline V gene are SQVTM and ANQGSEA. The CDR3 length is 15 residues. CDR3 region: CSVEFKGTVTDTQYF. CDR3 nucleotides: TGCAGCGTTGAGTTCAAAGGGACTGTTACAGATACGCAGTATTTT.

The CDR3 bases are TGTGCCAGCAGTTACGGCCAGGGCCACTATGGCTACACCTTC. This sequence encodes CASSYGQGHYGYTF. This chain uses TRBV6-5 with TRBJ1-2, with D perhaps matching TRBD1 (5 bases). Trimming took 2 bases from V and 3 from J, leaving 10 bases between them. The CDR3 totals 14 residues. Germline V gene lookup returns CDR1 MNHEY and CDR2 SVGAGI.

This rearrangement joins TRBV28 to TRBJ2-6; D may be TRBD1 (5 bases). The CDR3 runs 16 residues. Germline V CDR1 and CDR2: MDHEN, SYDVKM. Trimming left V 7 bases short and J 0 bases short, with 13 bases between. The CDR3 coding sequence is TGTGCCAGCACACAACACAGGACCTCTGGGGCCAACGTCCTGACTTTC. Protein product: CASTQHRTSGANVLTF.

The chain is built from TRBV11-2 and TRBJ2-7, with TRBD1 matching 7 bases. Looked up from germline, CDR1 is SGHAT and CDR2 is FQNNGV. The CDR3 totals 15 residues. Trimming cost V 5 bases and J 4 bases; bases outside gene matches: 11. The CDR3 DNA reads TGTGCCAGCAGCCCCTCCGGGACAGTTGGGTACGAGCAGTACTTC. Translated: CASSPSGTVGYEQYF.

This rearrangement joins TRBV9 to TRBJ2-3, with 10 bases fitting TRBD2. CDR1 SGDLS and CDR2 YYNGEE come from the germline V gene. The V gene end was trimmed by 3 bases and the J gene end by 0 bases; junction bases not matched to a gene: 4. This CDR3 has 16 amino acids. CDR3 sequence reads: CASSGLAGASTDTQYF. CDR3 DNA: TGTGCCAGCAGCGGCCTAGCGGGAGCCAGCACAGATACGCAGTATTTT.

The gene calls are TRBV5-5 and TRBJ1-5; 8 nucleotides match TRBD1. Germline V gene data show CDR1 as SGHKS and CDR2 as YYEKEE (reference sequence). This CDR3 contains 15 residues. The V segment lost 0 bases and the J segment 5 bases; nucleotides outside the gene matches: 4. The CDR3 region is CASSLVDRGDQPQHF. The CDR3, as DNA: TGTGCCAGCAGCTTGGTCGACAGGGGAGATCAGCCCCAGCATTTT.

This clone was counted once. The chain combines TRBV25-1 with TRBJ1-2; weak D call: TRBD1 (5 bases). The CDR3 sequence is 10 residues long. CDR1 and CDR2 (germline): MGHDK, SYGVNS. V lost 8 bases and J 8 bases, leaving 9 bases between the germline ends. The CDR3 sequence: CASEGRGYTF. CDR3 DNA sequence: TGTGCCAGCGAGGGGCGAGGCTACACCTTC.

The chain has TRBV10-3 and TRBJ2-6; 8 bases align to TRBD1. The V gene's germline CDR1 is ENHRY and CDR2 SYGVKD. Germline trimming cut 10 bases from V and 9 bases from J; bases unmatched to any gene: 5. The CDR3 is 12 amino acids. The CDR3 here is CATTGVDNVLTF. Here the CDR3 DNA reads TGTGCCACGACAGGGGTGGACAACGTCCTGACTTTC.